Listed below are T cell receptor beta chains from one sample, sequenced in a study of PD-1 blockade in classical Hodgkin lymphoma. Measured with immunoSEQ multiplex PCR; TCRdb has only the in-frame clones, and not every one. The sample contains 15,000 to 20,000 clones, around 86% of which appear only once. The source material was peripheral blood mononuclear cells (PBMCs), sampled at baseline. Receptors were obtained from a human donor with classical Hodgkin lymphoma. The CDR3 runs from the conserved cysteine through the conserved F or W. D genes are given only for firm matches. The listing skips clone size in some rows; elsewhere it reads once, few, many or a size class.

TRBJ2-5,NA,TRBV11-3,NA,CASSLGPPRGETQYF,TGTGCCAGCAGCTTAGGACCCCCGAGAGGAGAGACCCAGTACTTC
TRBJ1-5,NA,TRBV2,TRBD1,CASRAGQRYQPQHF,TGTGCCAGCAGGGCGGGACAGCGTTATCAGCCCCAGCATTTT
TRBJ1-2,NA,TRBV11-3,NA,CASSFTSAGSGYTF,TGTGCCAGCAGCTTTACGTCCGCGGGCTCTGGCTACACCTTC
TRBJ2-1,NA,TRBV2,TRBD2,CASTRRGGVGNEQFF,TGTGCCAGCACTCGACGGGGGGGCGTGGGGAATGAGCAGTTCTTC
TRBJ2-1,NA,TRBV7-2,NA,CASSYSSYNEQFF,TGTGCCAGCAGCTATAGCTCCTACAATGAGCAGTTCTTC
TRBJ2-7,NA,TRBV2,NA,CASSEMVGNEQYF,TGTGCCAGCAGTGAAATGGTGGGGAATGAGCAGTACTTC
TRBJ1-2,NA,TRBV6-1,NA,CASSASYGYTF,TGTGCCAGCAGTGCGAGCTATGGCTACACCTTC
TRBJ1-6,NA,TRBV7-9,NA,CASSLSTYSPLHF,TGTGCCAGCAGCCTCTCAACATATTCACCCCTCCACTTT
TRBJ2-7,NA,TRBV10-3,NA,CAISEGTGASSYEQYF,TGTGCCATCAGTGAGGGAACCGGGGCCAGCTCCTACGAGCAGTACTTC
TRBJ1-2,NA,TRBV7-9,TRBD1,CASSSGQGAAGYTF,TGTGCCAGCAGCTCGGGACAGGGGGCAGCGGGCTACACCTTC
TRBJ1-2,NA,TRBV7-9,TRBD1,CASSPEGGTAGGGYTF,TGTGCCAGCAGCCCAGAAGGCGGGACAGCCGGTGGTGGCTACACCTTC
TRBJ2-7,once,TRBV29-1,TRBD1,CSVGQGETYEQYF,TGCAGCGTCGGACAGGGGGAAACCTACGAGCAGTACTTC
TRBJ2-3,NA,TRBV19,NA,CASSMAAGWEDTQYF,TGTGCCAGTAGTATGGCGGCAGGGTGGGAAGATACGCAGTATTTT
TRBJ2-2,NA,TRBV14,NA,CASSQDFYAGRGRFPGELFF,TGTGCCAGCAGCCAAGATTTTTACGCGGGGCGGGGTCGTTTCCCCGGGGAGCTGTTTTTT
TRBJ2-7,once,TRBV4-1,NA,CASSQETTGSYEQYF,TGCGCCAGCAGCCAAGAAACGACAGGATCCTACGAGCAGTACTTC
TRBJ2-5,NA,TRBV7-9,NA,CASSFLTVSEETQYF,TGTGCCAGCAGCTTCCTGACGGTGTCCGAAGAGACCCAGTACTTC
TRBJ1-5,NA,TRBV9,NA,CASSVATGRSLYSNQPQHF,TGTGCCAGCAGCGTAGCTACGGGCAGGTCTTTGTATAGCAATCAGCCCCAGCATTTT
TRBJ1-1,NA,TRBV6-1,TRBD1,CASSAFLGGSTEAFF,TGTGCCAGCAGTGCCTTCCTAGGGGGCTCCACTGAAGCTTTCTTT
TRBJ1-6,NA,TRBV7-9,NA,CASSLGGFNSPLHF,TGTGCCAGCAGCTTAGGGGGGTTTAATTCACCCCTCCACTTT
TRBJ2-7,NA,TRBV6-1,TRBD2,CASSQGLVSYEQYF,TGTGCCAGCAGTCAAGGACTAGTAAGTTACGAGCAGTACTTC
TRBJ1-1,NA,TRBV19,NA,CASSIPGANTEAFF,TGTGCCAGTAGTATCCCAGGGGCGAACACTGAAGCTTTCTTT
TRBJ2-5,NA,TRBV10-2,TRBD1,CARKKPTMGTGSCGETQYF,TGCGCCAGAAAGAAACCGACGATGGGGACAGGGAGCTGTGGGGAGACCCAGTACTTC
TRBJ2-2,once,TRBV19,NA,CASSKREFGVTGELFF,TGTGCCAGTAGTAAACGGGAGTTTGGGGTCACCGGGGAGCTGTTTTTT
TRBJ2-7,NA,TRBV7-3,NA,CASSSDREGEQYF,TGTGCCAGCAGCTCCGACAGGGAGGGAGAGCAGTACTTC
TRBJ1-5,few,TRBV19,TRBD1,CASNRQGNQPQHF,TGTGCCAGTAATCGACAGGGGAATCAGCCCCAGCATTTT
TRBJ1-2,NA,TRBV5-4,NA,CASSLQALKSAYTF,TGTGCCAGCAGCTTACAAGCCCTGAAGAGTGCCTACACCTTC
TRBJ2-1,NA,TRBV5-1,NA,CASSVEGYNEQFF,TGCGCCAGCAGTGTGGAGGGGTACAATGAGCAGTTCTTC
TRBJ2-5,NA,TRBV2,NA,CASSEIGSVQETQYF,TGTGCCAGCAGTGAAATCGGTAGCGTTCAAGAGACCCAGTACTTC
TRBJ2-2,few,TRBV14,NA,CASSQEIQTGELFF,TGTGCCAGCAGCCAAGAGATCCAGACCGGGGAGCTGTTTTTT